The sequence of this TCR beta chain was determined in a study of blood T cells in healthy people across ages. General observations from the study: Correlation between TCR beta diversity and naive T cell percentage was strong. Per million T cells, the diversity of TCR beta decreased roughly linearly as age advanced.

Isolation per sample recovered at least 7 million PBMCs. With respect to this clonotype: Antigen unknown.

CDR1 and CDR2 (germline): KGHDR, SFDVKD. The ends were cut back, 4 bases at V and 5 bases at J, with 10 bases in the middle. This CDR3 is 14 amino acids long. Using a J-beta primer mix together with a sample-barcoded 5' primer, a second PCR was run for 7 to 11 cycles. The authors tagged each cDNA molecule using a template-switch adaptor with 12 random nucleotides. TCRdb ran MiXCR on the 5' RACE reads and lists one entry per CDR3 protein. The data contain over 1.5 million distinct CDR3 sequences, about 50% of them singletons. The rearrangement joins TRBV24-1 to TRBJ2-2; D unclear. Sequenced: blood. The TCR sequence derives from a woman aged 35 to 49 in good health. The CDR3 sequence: CATSDPGATGELFF. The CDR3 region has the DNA TGTGCCACCAGTGACCCTGGAGCGACCGGGGAGCTGTTTTTT.